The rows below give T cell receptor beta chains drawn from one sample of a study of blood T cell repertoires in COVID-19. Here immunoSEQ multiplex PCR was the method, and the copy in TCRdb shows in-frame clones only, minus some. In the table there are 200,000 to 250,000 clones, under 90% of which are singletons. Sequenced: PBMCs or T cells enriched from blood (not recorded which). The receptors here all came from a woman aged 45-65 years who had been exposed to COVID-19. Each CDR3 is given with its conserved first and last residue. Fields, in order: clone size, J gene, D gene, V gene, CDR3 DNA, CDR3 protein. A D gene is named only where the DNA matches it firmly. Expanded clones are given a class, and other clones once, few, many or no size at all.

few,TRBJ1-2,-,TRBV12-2,TGTGCAAGTCGCTTAGACACGGGAACTTCGGAGGGCTACACCTTC,CASRLDTGTSEGYTF
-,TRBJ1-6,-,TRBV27,TGTGCCAGCAGTTCTCGACAGGACTATAATTCACCCCTCCACTTT,CASSSRQDYNSPLHF
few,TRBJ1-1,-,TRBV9,TGTGCCAGCAGCCCGGGACTGCTGATCACTGAAGCTTTCTTT,CASSPGLLITEAFF
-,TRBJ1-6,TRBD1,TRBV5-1,TGCGCCAGCAGCTCCGCCCCGACAGGGATCAGTTCACCCCTCCACTTT,CASSSAPTGISSPLHF
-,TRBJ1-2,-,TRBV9,TGTGCCAGCAGCGACAGGTTCTTCTATGGCTACACCTTC,CASSDRFFYGYTF
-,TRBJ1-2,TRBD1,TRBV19,TGTGCCAGTAGGAGCTCGGGACAGGGGATCGGTGGCTACACCTTC,CASRSSGQGIGGYTF
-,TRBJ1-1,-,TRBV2,TGTGCCAGCCACCACCATAAAGGCGGAAACACTGAAGCTTTCTTT,CASHHHKGGNTEAFF
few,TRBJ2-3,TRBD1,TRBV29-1,TGCAGCGTCTACCGGGACAGGAGGTCCGCAGATACGCAGTATTTT,CSVYRDRRSADTQYF
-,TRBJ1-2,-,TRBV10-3,TGTGCGACAGCAGCTAACTATGGCTACACCTTC,CATAANYGYTF
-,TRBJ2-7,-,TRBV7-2,TGTGCCAGCAGCTTACAGTATCCGACACAGGGTCTTCTCTACGAGCAGTACTTC,CASSLQYPTQGLLYEQYF
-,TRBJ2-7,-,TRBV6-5,TGTGCCAGCAGCTCCAGGGGTTCGGGGGAGCAGTACTTC,CASSSRGSGEQYF
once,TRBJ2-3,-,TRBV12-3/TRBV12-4,TGTGCCAGCAGTTTATCGTCGAGTACGCAGTATTTT,CASSLSSSTQYF
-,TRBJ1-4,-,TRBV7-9,TGTGCCAGCAGCCGTCCTGTGGCAGGGAATGAAAAACTGTTTTTT,CASSRPVAGNEKLFF
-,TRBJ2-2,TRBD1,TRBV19,TGTGCCAGTACCGAGAGACAGGGCGCCGGGGAGCTGTTTTTT,CASTERQGAGELFF
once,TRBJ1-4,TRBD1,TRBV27,TGTGCCAGCAGTCTCGACAGGGGGGTTGAAAAACTGTTTTTT,CASSLDRGVEKLFF
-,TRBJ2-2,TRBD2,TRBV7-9,TGTGCCAGCAGCCCGGGACTAGCGGGGACCGCGAACACCGGGGAGCTGTTTTTT,CASSPGLAGTANTGELFF
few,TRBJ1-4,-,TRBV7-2,TGTGCCAGCAGCTTAGTACTGGGGGCGGGTGAAAAACTGTTTTTT,CASSLVLGAGEKLFF
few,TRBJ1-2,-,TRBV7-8,TGTGCCAGCAGCTGGGACACTAACTATGGCTACACCTTC,CASSWDTNYGYTF
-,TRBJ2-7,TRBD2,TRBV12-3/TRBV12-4,TGTGCCAGCACCACGGGACTAGCGGGGGCCCACTTC,CASTTGLAGAHF
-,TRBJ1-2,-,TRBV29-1,TGCAGCGTTGAAGACCGCGAGATAGGGGCCGCAGGAAACTATGGCTACACCTTC,CSVEDREIGAAGNYGYTF
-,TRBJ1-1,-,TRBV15,TGTGCCACCAGCAGAGATGGGAGCTACACTGAAGCTTTCTTT,CATSRDGSYTEAFF
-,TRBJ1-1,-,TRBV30,TGTGCCTGGAGTCCAGGGTGGGGTGGGACTGAAGCTTTCTTT,CAWSPGWGGTEAFF
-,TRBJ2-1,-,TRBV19,TGTGCCAGTAGTAGGGCTCGTAGCTCCTACAATGAGCAGTTCTTC,CASSRARSSYNEQFF
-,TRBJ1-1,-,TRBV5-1,TGCGCCAGCAGCTTAGAGCCACAGGGCATGAACACTGAAGCTTTCTTT,CASSLEPQGMNTEAFF
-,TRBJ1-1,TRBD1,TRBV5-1,TGCGCCAGCAGCCTCCGTGGGGGACAGGCGAGAACTGAAGCTTTCTTT,CASSLRGGQARTEAFF
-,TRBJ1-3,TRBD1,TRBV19,TGTGCCAGTAGTGCACGGACAGGAGGGAGCTCTGGAAACACCATATATTTT,CASSARTGGSSGNTIYF